These 6 T cell receptor beta chains came from one sample sequenced in a study of cytomegalovirus exposure and HLA in healthy donors. This PCR relied on a set of 60 Vbeta primers and 13 Jbeta primers. Using immunoSEQ multiplex PCR, the repertoire was profiled, and TCRdb retains in-frame clones only, with some absent. The sample lists under 150,000 clones, roughly 80% occurring once. The sequencing sample was made of PBMCs. These TCRs come from a boy aged 5-17 years in good health and CMV-seronegative.

The CDR3 DNA sequence: TGTGCCTGGATCCAACAGGTAGGAGAGACCCAGTACTTC. This codes for CAWIQQVGETQYF. The rearrangement uses TRBV30 and TRBJ2-5, with D possibly matching TRBD1 (5 bases). The CDR3 consists of 13 residues. CDR1 and CDR2 (germline): GTSNPN, SVGIG (reference sequence). The V gene lost 4 bases and the J gene lost 4 bases, with 13 bases spanning the gap. The whole variable domain, filled in from reference TRBV30 and TRBJ2-5, reads SQTIHQWPATLVQPVGSPLSLECTVEGTSNPNLYWYRQAAGRGLQLLFYSVGIGQISSEVPQNLSASRPQDRQFILSSKKLLLSDSGFYLCAWIQQVGETQYFGPGTRLLVL.

The chain links TRBV11-3 to TRBJ2-7, with TRBD2 identical over 12 bases. The CDR3 is made up of 15 amino acids. The V and J ends lost 5 bases and 7 bases, in that order; junction bases with no gene match: 9. The germline gives CDR1 SGHNT, CDR2 YENEEA. The DNA for the CDR3 is TGTGCCAGCAGCCCTCAGACTAGCGGGAGAGTTGAGCAGTACTTC. Its protein product is CASSPQTSGRVEQYF. Looking up the rest from reference TRBV11-3 and TRBJ2-7 gives the full variable domain: EAGVVQSPRYKIIEKKQPVAFWCNPISGHNTLYWYLQNLGQGPELLIRYENEEAVDDSQLPKDRFSAERLKGVDSTLKIQPAELGDSAVYLCASSPQTSGRVEQYFGPGTRLTVT.

V is TRBV9 and J is TRBJ2-1; TRBD2 matches 11 bases. The CDR3 extends over 17 amino acids. J lost 8 bases, V lost 0 bases, and 10 bases had no gene match. Germline CDR1 and CDR2: SGDLS and YYNGEE. The chain's CDR3 is CASSVASGRTIRDEQFF. CDR3 nucleotides: TGTGCCAGCAGCGTAGCTAGCGGGAGGACCATTAGGGATGAGCAGTTCTTC.

V gene TRBV19 combines with J gene TRBJ2-7; the D gene is possibly TRBD1 (5 bases). Germline V lookup: CDR1 LNHDA, CDR2 SQIVND (reference sequence). V dropped 0 bases and J dropped 7 bases, with 10 bases sitting between them. The CDR3 totals 13 residues. As DNA, the CDR3 is TGTGCCAGTAGTATAGATCTTAACAGGGAGCAGTACTTC. Translating it yields CASSIDLNREQYF. The whole variable domain, filled in from reference TRBV19 and TRBJ2-7, reads DGGITQSPKYLFRKEGQNVTLSCEQNLNHDAMYWYRQDPGQGLRLIYYSQIVNDFQKGDIAEGYSVSREKKESFPLTVTSAQKNPTAFYLCASSIDLNREQYFGPGTRLTVT.

This chain joins TRBV7-3 and TRBJ1-1; D unclear. Germline V gene lookup returns CDR1 SGHTA and CDR2 FQGTGA. The CDR3 runs 13 residues. V lost 2 bases and J 0 bases, leaving 4 bases between the germline ends. CDR3 loop: CASSLLMNTEAFF. The CDR3 DNA reads as TGTGCCAGCAGCTTATTAATGAACACTGAAGCTTTCTTT.

The rearrangement uses TRBV30 and TRBJ1-1; no definite D call. The CDR3 has 15 residues. The V end lost 0 bases, the J end lost 1 base, and 12 bases lay between the germline ends. Germline V gives CDR1 GTSNPN, CDR2 SVGIG (reference sequence). The CDR3 nucleotides read TGTGCCTGGAGTGTACTAGGAGGGAGGAACACTGAAGCTTTCTTT. This encodes CAWSVLGGRNTEAFF.